One and the same sample provided the 16 T cell receptor beta chains below, sequenced in a study of blood T cells in healthy people across ages. Primers used in a second PCR of roughly 7 to 12 cycles were a sample-barcoded 5' primer and a J-beta primer mix. TCRdb re-derived calls from the 5' RACE reads in MiXCR, one entry per CDR3 protein. The repertoire consists of 800,000 to 950,000 distinct CDR3 sequences, with approximately 32% occurring once and the leading ten covering roughly 10%. This sample also belongs to another study, concerning T cells of mothers and their children.

Sequencing was done on a sample of blood. These receptor sequences come from a woman between 40 and 55 years old in good health.

V usage is TRBV9 and J usage is TRBJ1-2; D is undetermined. The CDR3 length is 14 residues. With 1 base removed from V and 4 bases from J, the gap between germline ends came to 11 bases. The germline CDR1 and CDR2 sequences are SGDLS and YYNGEE. The CDR3 coding sequence is TGTGCCAGCAGCGTAAGCCTGACAACCTATGGCTACACCTTC. It translates to CASSVSLTTYGYTF.

Details on this clonotype: This may arise from a read error, as a much more abundant clone is one base away. CDR3 sequence (DNA): TGTGCCAGCAGCCCCAATCAGCGGGGGGGGAGAGATACGCAGTATTTT. Its translation: CASSPNQRGGRDTQYF. This chain connects TRBV7-2 to TRBJ2-3; the match to TRBD2 covers 10 bases. Unmatched junction bases numbered 10, after V lost 5 bases and J lost 5 bases. CDR1 and CDR2 (germline): SGHTA, FQGNSA. CDR3 length equals 16 residues.

This clonotype was seen ten or more times. As DNA, the CDR3 is TGCGCCAGCAGCTTGGTGGGCGATGGTCAGCCCCAGCATTTT. As protein: CASSLVGDGQPQHF. This chain joins TRBV5-1 and TRBJ1-5; D is ambiguous. Trimming stripped 0 bases from V and 6 bases from J, with 10 bases between. The length of the CDR3 is 14 residues. From germline, CDR1 is SGHRS and CDR2 YFSETQ.

This chain connects TRBV4-3 to TRBJ2-2, with 10 bases aligning to TRBD2. This CDR3 is 15 amino acids long. The junction had 1 base not matched to a gene; V was cut back by 2 bases and J by 4 bases. Germline assignment: CDR1 LGHNA and CDR2 YSLEER. The CDR3 region has the DNA TGCGCCAGCAGCCAACAGCGGGGGGGCACCGGGGAGCTGTTTTTT. Protein sequence: CASSQQRGGTGELFF.

This clonotype has a handful of counts. The rearrangement joins TRBV2 to TRBJ2-7, with D unclear. Germline V CDR1 and CDR2: SNHLY, FYNNEI. There are 14 residues in the CDR3. V gave up 0 bases and J gave up 4 bases, with 10 bases separating them. For the CDR3, the DNA is TGTGCCAGCAGTGAAGCGCTTCTGGAGTACGAGCAGTACTTC. Residues: CASSEALLEYEQYF.

Concerning this clonotype itself: A junction end diverges from the germline sequence, so it may reflect a read error. V is TRBV20-1 and J is TRBJ2-4; the match to TRBD1 covers 8 bases. The CDR3 spans 14 residues. Germline V gene sequence: CDR1 DFQATT, CDR2 SNEGSKA (reference sequence). The CDR3 here is CSCTGTGAPNIRYF. The CDR3 bases are TGCAGTTGTACCGGGACAGGAGCTCCCAACATTCGGTACTTC.

V gene TRBV20-1 combines with J gene TRBJ1-6; no firm D call. Trimming took 8 bases from V and 8 from J, leaving 13 bases between them. The length of the CDR3 is 12 residues. CDR1 is DFQATT, CDR2 SNEGSKA, per germline (reference sequence). The CDR3 is CSSRRIDSPLHF. The CDR3 DNA reads as TGCAGTTCCCGGCGGATAGATTCACCCCTCCACTTT.

Ten or more counts support this clonotype. The chain combines TRBV7-6 with TRBJ2-1; 9 nucleotides match TRBD1. Germline CDR1 reads SGHVS; CDR2 reads FNYEAQ. The junction had 6 bases not matched to a gene; V was cut back by 1 base and J by 14 bases. There are 13 residues in the CDR3. The CDR3 bases are TGTGCCAGCAGCTTAGGGGGGGGGGACAGGGAGTTCTTC. This translates into CASSLGGGDREFF.

The J gene is TRBJ2-7, the V gene TRBV4-1; D possibly uses TRBD1 or TRBD2 (7 bases each). The CDR3 is made up of 16 amino acids. V was pared by 5 bases and J by 0 bases, with 17 bases between. Germline V gene data show CDR1 as MGHRA and CDR2 as YSYEKL. The CDR3 DNA reads TGCGCCAGCAGCGAGCAGGGGGGGTTGAGCTCCTACGAGCAGTACTTC. It specifies CASSEQGGLSSYEQYF.

A remark on this clonotype: This may stem from a read error, because a much larger clone lies one nucleotide away. Likely a read error: the CDR3 ends without its conserved phenylalanine or tryptophan. V and J are TRBV27 and TRBJ2-1; D is unclear. The J call may be wrong; the DNA end is better matched by TRBJ2-7. CDR1 MNHEY and CDR2 SMNVEV come from the germline V gene (reference sequence). The CDR3 runs 14 residues. The CDR3 is CASSLSVGHYEQYY. CDR3 DNA sequence: TGTGCCAGCAGTTTATCGGTAGGGCACTACGAGCAGTACTAC.

This clonotype was counted many times. The rearrangement uses TRBV27 and TRBJ2-7; 7 bases align to TRBD1. After removal of 3 bases from V and 6 bases from J, the junction contained 5 bases not matched to a gene. The germline V gene encodes CDR1 MNHEY and CDR2 SMNVEV (reference sequence). There are 13 residues in the CDR3. The CDR3 protein is CASSFGQATEQYF. CDR3 DNA sequence: TGTGCCAGCAGTTTCGGACAGGCTACCGAGCAGTACTTC.

This chain uses TRBV12-3 or TRBV12-4 with TRBJ1-6, with TRBD1 matching 8 bases. This CDR3 is built from 17 residues. Trimming took 7 bases from V and 9 from J; bases not matched to a gene: 17. CDR3 loop: CASTGGTHRGVGSPLHF. The DNA of the CDR3 is TGTGCCAGCACCGGGGGCACACACAGGGGGGTGGGTTCACCCCTCCACTTT.

This clonotype was seen repeatedly, ten times or more. V is TRBV12-3 or TRBV12-4 and J is TRBJ2-7; the match to TRBD2 covers 7 bases. V lost 3 bases, J lost 2 bases, and 16 bases stayed unmatched. The CDR3 runs 18 residues. The CDR3 DNA is TGTGCCAGCAGTTTCAGCGGGGCAGGGCGAACTAAACCCTACGAGCAGTACTTC. As protein: CASSFSGAGRTKPYEQYF.

This clonotype was observed many times. The rearrangement links TRBV7-2 to TRBJ2-7; D is ambiguous. The CDR3 runs 14 residues. CDR1 is SGHTA, CDR2 FQGNSA, per germline. Deletions cut 3 bases from V and 3 bases from J, with 12 bases between. The DNA for the CDR3 is TGTGCCAGCAGCTTGGGTCAGAAGTTCTACGAGCAGTACTTC. Amino acid sequence: CASSLGQKFYEQYF.

V and J are TRBV27 and TRBJ2-2; TRBD2 agrees at 13 bases. The germline gives CDR1 MNHEY, CDR2 SMNVEV (reference sequence). After removal of 4 bases from V and 1 base from J, the junction contained 3 bases not matched to a gene. This CDR3 comprises 17 residues. CDR3 DNA sequence: TGTGCCAGCAGTTCGCGGACTAGCGGGGGGAACACCGGGGAGCTGTTTTTT. This sequence encodes CASSSRTSGGNTGELFF.

The rearrangement joins TRBV28 to TRBJ1-6; possible D gene TRBD1, 6 bases. The CDR3 is 16 residues long. Germline values: CDR1 MDHEN, CDR2 SYDVKM. V was clipped by 4 bases and J by 7 bases, with 17 bases between them. The CDR3 nucleotides are TGTGCCAGCAGTTCACCCGTAACAGGGTACAATTCACCCCTCCACTTT. Translating gives CASSSPVTGYNSPLHF.